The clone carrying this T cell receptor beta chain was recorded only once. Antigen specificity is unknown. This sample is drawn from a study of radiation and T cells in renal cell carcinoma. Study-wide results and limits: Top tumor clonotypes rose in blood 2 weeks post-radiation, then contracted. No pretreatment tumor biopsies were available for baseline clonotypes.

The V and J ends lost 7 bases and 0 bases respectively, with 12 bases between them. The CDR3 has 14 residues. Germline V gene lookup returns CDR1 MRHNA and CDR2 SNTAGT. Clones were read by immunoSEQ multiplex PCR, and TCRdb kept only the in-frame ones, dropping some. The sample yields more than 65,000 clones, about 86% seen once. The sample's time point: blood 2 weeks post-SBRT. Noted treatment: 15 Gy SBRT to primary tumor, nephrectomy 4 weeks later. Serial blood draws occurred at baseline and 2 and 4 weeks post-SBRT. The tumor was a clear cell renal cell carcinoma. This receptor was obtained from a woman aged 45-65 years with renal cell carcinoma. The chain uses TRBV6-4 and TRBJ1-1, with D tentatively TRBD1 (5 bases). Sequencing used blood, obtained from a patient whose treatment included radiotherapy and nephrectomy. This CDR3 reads CASKVGQMNTEAFF. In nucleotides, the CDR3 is TGTGCCAGCAAAGTGGGGCAGATGAACACTGAAGCTTTCTTT.